The 14 T cell receptor beta chains below come from one sample, sequenced in a study of beta chain features in type 1 diabetes. Every isolated RNA sample was fully reverse transcribed, so sequencing captured expressed TCRB transcripts. Using immunoSEQ multiplex PCR, the repertoire was profiled, and TCRdb retains in-frame clones only, with some absent. The sample contains approximately 150,000 clones, about 9.1% of which appear only once. The sample comprised central memory CD4+ T cells from blood. These receptor sequences come from a woman between 40 and 50 years old in good health.

Of note for this clone: The CDR3 does not end in the conserved phenylalanine or tryptophan, so this is likely a read error. The chain uses TRBV5-1 and TRBJ1-5; perhaps TRBD1 as D (5 bases). V lost 0 bases, J lost 4 bases, and 11 bases lay in between. Per germline, CDR1 SGHRS and CDR2 YFSETQ. This CDR3 is 15 amino acids long. CDR3 in amino acids: CASSLAGRVNQPQHS. The CDR3, as DNA: TGCGCCAGCAGCTTGGCAGGGAGGGTTAATCAGCCCCAGCATTCT.

The chain employs TRBV19 and TRBJ2-3; 8 bases agree with TRBD2. The CDR3 is 15 residues long. Unmatched junction bases numbered 9, after V lost 4 bases and J lost 6 bases. Germline V gene lookup returns CDR1 LNHDA and CDR2 SQIVND (reference sequence). DNA of the CDR3: TGTGCCAGTAGTACGGGGGGGGTTTTCGGGGATACGCAGTATTTT. Protein sequence: CASSTGGVFGDTQYF.

This clone was seen a few times. The V call is TRBV29-1, the J call TRBJ2-3; 7 bases are shared with TRBD2. The germline gives CDR1 SQVTM, CDR2 ANQGSEA. The CDR3 runs 15 residues. The trim removed 2 bases at V and 3 bases at J, leaving 8 bases unmatched. Here the CDR3 DNA reads TGCAGCGTTGAATGGCGGGGGACCCCAACAGATACGCAGTATTTT. It codes for CSVEWRGTPTDTQYF.

This clone showed up many times. This rearrangement joins TRBV5-1 to TRBJ2-3, with 9 bases that match TRBD2. Trimming took 3 bases from V and 5 from J; bases not matched to a gene: 4. In germline, CDR1 is SGHRS, CDR2 YFSETQ. This CDR3 spans 14 amino acids. The CDR3 DNA follows: TGCGCCAGCAGCTCGGGACTAGCAGGAGATACGCAGTATTTT. Residues: CASSSGLAGDTQYF.

This clone has more than one count but fewer than ten. The chain recombines TRBV18 with TRBJ2-7, with D tentatively TRBD1 (5 bases). Germline CDR1 KGHSH, CDR2 LQKENI. Trimming cost V 4 bases and J 5 bases, with 18 bases left between them. The CDR3 has 15 residues. The CDR3 reads CASSLQSDNRNEQYF. DNA of the CDR3: TGTGCCAGCTCACTTCAATCGGACAACCGCAACGAGCAGTACTTC.

The chain combines TRBV27 with TRBJ2-1; 11 bases are a match to TRBD2. The CDR3 covers 16 residues. Per the germline V gene, CDR1 is MNHEY and CDR2 is SMNVEV (reference sequence). V dropped 5 bases and J dropped 1; count of bases not matched to a gene: 4. The CDR3 region has the DNA TGTGCCAGCAGTACCCGACTAGCGGGGTCCTACAATGAGCAGTTCTTC. It specifies CASSTRLAGSYNEQFF.

This clone came up many times. V is TRBV14 and J is TRBJ2-2; no clear D gene. CDR1 is SGHDN, CDR2 FVKESK, per germline. The CDR3 runs 13 residues. The ends were cut back, 4 bases at V and 5 bases at J, with 8 bases in the middle. Here the CDR3 reads CASSPSVTGELFF. The CDR3 nucleotides are TGTGCCAGCAGCCCGAGTGTTACCGGGGAGCTGTTTTTT.

The chain links TRBV27 to TRBJ1-4; D perhaps matches TRBD1 (5 bases). Trimming left V 3 bases short and J 8 bases short, with 13 bases between. The CDR3 has 14 amino acids. The germline CDR1 and CDR2 sequences are MNHEY and SMNVEV (reference sequence). The DNA of the CDR3 is TGTGCCAGCAGTTTGGGGGGGTACGGCGAAAAACTGTTTTTT. Protein sequence: CASSLGGYGEKLFF.

The J gene is TRBJ2-7, the V gene TRBV6-1; 8 bases line up with TRBD1. From germline, CDR1 is MNHNS and CDR2 SASEGT. The ends lost 1 base at V and 3 bases at J; junction bases unmatched: 14. CDR3 length equals 18 residues. CDR3 in amino acids: CASSEVTGVNYYYYEQYF. The CDR3 nucleotides read TGTGCCAGCAGTGAAGTGACAGGGGTCAACTACTACTACTACGAGCAGTACTTC.

This clone was recorded a few times. The rearrangement joins TRBV6-6 to TRBJ2-7; D perhaps matches TRBD2 (5 bases). The CDR3 is 14 amino acids. Deletions cut 6 bases from V and 2 bases from J, with 14 bases between. In germline, CDR1 is MNHNY, CDR2 SVGAGI (reference sequence). The CDR3 region is CASSPWTGTYEQYF. The CDR3 DNA sequence: TGTGCCAGCAGCCCCTGGACGGGAACCTACGAGCAGTACTTC.

This clone was counted a single time. The rearrangement uses TRBV6-5 and TRBJ2-7, with a possible D match to TRBD1 (5 bases). Trimming pared 8 bases from V and 3 bases from J, leaving 14 bases between. The CDR3 contains 13 residues. CDR1 is MNHEY, CDR2 SVGAGI, per germline. The CDR3 coding sequence is TGTGCCAGCGCTACCGACAGTAGCTACGAGCAGTACTTC. This codes for CASATDSSYEQYF.

The rearrangement uses TRBV7-9 and TRBJ1-1; 9 nucleotides match TRBD1. The CDR3 totals 19 residues. Germline V gives CDR1 SEHNR, CDR2 FQNEAQ (reference sequence). V was pared by 2 bases and J by 4 bases, with 17 bases of the junction left unmatched. CDR3 nucleotides: TGTGCCAGCAGCTTATCACCCGACAGGGGGTTCATCGGAGGCACTGAAGCTTTCTTT. Protein product: CASSLSPDRGFIGGTEAFF. The whole variable domain, filled in from reference TRBV7-9 and TRBJ1-1, reads DTGVSQNPRHKITKRGQNVTFRCDPISEHNRLYWYRQTLGQGPEFLTYFQNEAQLEKSRLLSDRFSAERPKGSFSTLEIQRTEQGDSAMYLCASSLSPDRGFIGGTEAFFGQGTRLTVV.

The chain carries TRBV7-2 and TRBJ1-2; 7 positions agree with TRBD1. V lost 5 bases to trimming and J lost 4 bases; unmatched junction nucleotides: 10. Germline V gene data show CDR1 as SGHTA and CDR2 as FQGNSA. CDR3 size: 15 residues. The CDR3 sequence: CASSRDTGTVYGYTF. CDR3 in DNA: TGTGCCAGCAGCCGTGACACCGGGACAGTCTATGGCTACACCTTC.

This clone appeared a few times. The rearrangement links TRBV5-4 to TRBJ2-6; unclear D gene. V was clipped by 1 base and J by 15 bases, with 20 bases between them. The CDR3 sequence is 15 residues long. Germline CDR1 reads SGHNT; CDR2 reads YYREEE (reference sequence). The CDR3: CASSLPGGTYRDLTF. CDR3 nucleotides: TGTGCCAGCAGCTTGCCGGGTGGCACCTACCGCGACCTGACTTTC.